A selection of T cell receptor beta chains follows, all from one sample in a study of shared T cell receptors in the human thymus. Only in-frame clones appear in the TCRdb table, and some are missing; sequencing was by immunoSEQ multiplex PCR. The sample lists about 380,000 clones, just under 95% occurring once. Material for sequencing was thymocytes. These receptors were taken from a human donor. The CDR3 runs from the conserved cysteine through the conserved F or W. Fields, in order: clone size, J gene, V gene, D gene, CDR3 protein, CDR3 DNA. A D gene is named only where the DNA matches it firmly. Not every row has a clone size; where given, it reads once, few, many or a size class.

- TRBJ2-1 TRBV7-2 TRBD2 CASSSQASGRSYNEQFF TGTGCCAGCAGCTCCCAAGCTAGCGGGAGATCCTACAATGAGCAGTTCTTC
- TRBJ2-7 TRBV7-6 - CASSNSNPADEQYF TGTGCCAGCAGCAACTCCAACCCAGCGGATGAGCAGTACTTC
- TRBJ2-7 TRBV27 - CASSLTGEYEQYF TGTGCCAGCAGTCTGACTGGGGAGTACGAGCAGTACTTC
- TRBJ2-4 TRBV5-6 TRBD1 CASSPRLGTGGKF TGTGCCAGCAGCCCACGCCTCGGGACAGGGGGCAAGTTC
once TRBJ1-1 TRBV5-4 - CASSLAGVNAEAFF TGTGCCAGCAGCTTGGCCGGGGTGAACGCTGAAGCTTTCTTT
- TRBJ2-3 TRBV7-8 - CASSLGGLGRHTDTQYF TGTGCCAGCAGCTTAGGAGGGTTGGGGCGGCACACAGATACGCAGTATTTT
- TRBJ1-2 TRBV7-9 - CASTGNPGHRHYTF TGTGCCAGCACCGGAAATCCGGGACACCGGCACTACACCTTC
- TRBJ2-7 TRBV7-8 TRBD2 CASSCRLAGEELHIYEQYF TGTGCCAGCAGCTGTCGGTTAGCGGGAGAAGAGCTCCACATCTACGAGCAGTACTTC
- TRBJ1-2 TRBV2 - CASSERGAGEGATNGVYGYTF TGTGCCAGCAGTGAACGGGGTGCGGGAGAAGGCGCCACTAATGGAGTATATGGCTACACCTTC
- TRBJ1-5 TRBV6-5 - CASSRLGGENQPQHF TGTGCCAGCAGTCGGTTGGGGGGTGAAAATCAGCCCCAGCATTTT
- TRBJ2-7 TRBV18 TRBD2 CASSPRWRAGVRYEQYF TGTGCCAGCTCACCACGGTGGAGGGCGGGAGTGAGATACGAGCAGTACTTC
- TRBJ2-3 TRBV11-3 TRBD2 CASSLRAGGTDTQYF TGTGCCAGCAGCTTACGAGCGGGAGGCACAGATACGCAGTATTTT
- TRBJ2-7 TRBV14 TRBD2 CASSQGEEVAGGPGIYEQYF TGTGCCAGCAGCCAAGGAGAGGAAGTGGCGGGAGGCCCCGGCATCTACGAGCAGTACTTC
- TRBJ2-5 TRBV27 TRBD1 CASSPVGQGQETQYF TGTGCCAGCAGTCCAGTAGGACAGGGCCAAGAGACCCAGTACTTC
- TRBJ2-7 TRBV7-2 TRBD2 CASSPRLADASYEQYF TGTGCCAGCAGCCCTCGGCTAGCGGATGCTTCCTACGAGCAGTACTTC
- TRBJ2-7 TRBV9 - CASSDSPNGGSSYEQYF TGTGCCAGCAGCGACTCACCTAATGGGGGAAGCTCCTACGAGCAGTACTTC
- TRBJ2-3 TRBV6-1 - CASSEELVWDPRPDTQYF TGTGCCAGCAGTGAAGAATTAGTGTGGGATCCCCGACCAGATACGCAGTATTTT
- TRBJ2-7 TRBV27 TRBD2 CASSLLGGGYEQYF TGTGCCAGCAGTTTATTGGGGGGGGGCTACGAGCAGTACTTC
- TRBJ1-4 TRBV14 - CASSQTDFYGEKLFF TGTGCCAGCAGCCAGACGGACTTCTACGGGGAAAAACTGTTTTTT
- TRBJ2-3 TRBV14 TRBD2 CASSEGLAVTTDTQYF TGTGCCAGCAGCGAGGGACTAGCGGTTACCACAGATACGCAGTATTTT
- TRBJ1-4 TRBV4-3 TRBD1 CASSRPTGPASSTNEKLFF TGCGCCAGCAGCCGCCCGACAGGGCCTGCTAGCTCAACTAATGAAAAACTGTTTTTT
- TRBJ2-7 TRBV11-1 TRBD1 CASSFDRGPYEQYF TGTGCCAGCAGCTTCGACAGGGGACCCTACGAGCAGTACTTC
- TRBJ1-5 TRBV27 - CASSHTGTYNSNQPQHF TGTGCCAGCAGTCATACCGGGACCTATAATAGCAATCAGCCCCAGCATTTT
- TRBJ2-5 TRBV27 TRBD1 CASSFQTGTATEPETQYF TGTGCCAGCAGTTTTCAAACGGGGACAGCTACCGAACCAGAGACCCAGTACTTC
- TRBJ2-1 TRBV19 - CASSIGGEQFF TGTGCCAGTAGTATAGGTGGTGAGCAGTTCTTC
- TRBJ2-7 TRBV9 - CASSVAPGGWDEQYF TGTGCCAGCAGCGTAGCCCCAGGGGGGTGGGACGAGCAGTACTTC
- TRBJ1-2 TRBV27 - CASSLLGEPNYGYTF TGTGCCAGCAGTTTGTTAGGGGAACCTAACTATGGCTACACCTTC
- TRBJ2-1 TRBV19 TRBD2 CASIRKGPSGGGNEQFF TGTGCCAGTATCCGGAAGGGACCGTCGGGAGGCGGCAATGAGCAGTTCTTC
- TRBJ2-7 TRBV5-1 - CASSLCQGGEQYF TGCGCCAGCAGCTTGTGCCAGGGGGGCGAGCAGTACTTC
- TRBJ2-3 TRBV7-6 - CASSREVAATDTQYF TGTGCCAGCAGCCGAGAAGTGGCAGCCACAGATACGCAGTATTTT
- TRBJ2-2 TRBV11-3 TRBD2 CASSMPAGGVDTGELFF TGTGCCAGCAGCATGCCAGCGGGAGGGGTGGACACCGGGGAGCTGTTTTTT
once TRBJ2-1 TRBV7-9 TRBD2 CASSLDSSGSRHEQFF TGTGCCAGCAGCTTAGATTCTAGCGGGAGTAGGCATGAGCAGTTCTTC
- TRBJ1-3 TRBV9 - CASTPHAGGFSGNTIYF TGTGCCAGCACCCCCCATGCAGGCGGGTTCTCTGGAAACACCATATATTTT
- TRBJ2-7 TRBV9 - CASSSTSGEQYF TGTGCCAGCAGCTCTACTTCAGGCGAGCAGTACTTC
- TRBJ1-5 TRBV7-3 - CASRREGTINQPQHF TGTGCCAGCAGGCGGGAGGGGACTATCAATCAGCCCCAGCATTTT
- TRBJ2-1 TRBV13 TRBD2 CASSLGIAGVAYNEQFF TGTGCCAGCAGCTTGGGGATAGCGGGAGTCGCCTACAATGAGCAGTTCTTC
- TRBJ2-7 TRBV7-9 - CASSLEYREGYEQYF TGTGCCAGCAGCTTAGAATACAGGGAAGGGTACGAGCAGTACTTC
- TRBJ2-5 TRBV27 TRBD2 CASRIAGRQETQYF TGTGCCAGCAGGATAGCGGGACGGCAAGAGACCCAGTACTTC
- TRBJ1-3 TRBV6-1 - CASSEEGPGDSGNTIYF TGTGCCAGCAGTGAAGAAGGACCAGGAGACTCTGGAAACACCATATATTTT
- TRBJ2-5 TRBV30 TRBD1 CAWSVQQGRCETQYF TGTGCCTGGAGTGTACAACAGGGGCGTTGTGAGACCCAGTACTTC
- TRBJ2-5 TRBV25-1 - CARNGRRLIETQYF TGTGCCAGGAACGGGAGACGTCTCATAGAGACCCAGTACTTC
- TRBJ2-6 TRBV27 TRBD2 CASSALLAGVFGANVLTF TGTGCCAGCAGCGCTTTATTAGCGGGAGTATTTGGGGCCAACGTCCTGACTTTC
- TRBJ1-5 TRBV11-2 - CASSSRGQPQHF TGTGCCAGCAGCTCAAGGGGTCAGCCCCAGCATTTT
once TRBJ2-1 TRBV15 - CATDDTPSTYNEQFF TGTGCCACCGACGATACACCCTCCACCTACAATGAGCAGTTCTTC
- TRBJ2-1 TRBV5-1 TRBD2 CASTTTSGNEQFF TGCGCCAGCACCACGACTAGCGGCAATGAGCAGTTCTTC